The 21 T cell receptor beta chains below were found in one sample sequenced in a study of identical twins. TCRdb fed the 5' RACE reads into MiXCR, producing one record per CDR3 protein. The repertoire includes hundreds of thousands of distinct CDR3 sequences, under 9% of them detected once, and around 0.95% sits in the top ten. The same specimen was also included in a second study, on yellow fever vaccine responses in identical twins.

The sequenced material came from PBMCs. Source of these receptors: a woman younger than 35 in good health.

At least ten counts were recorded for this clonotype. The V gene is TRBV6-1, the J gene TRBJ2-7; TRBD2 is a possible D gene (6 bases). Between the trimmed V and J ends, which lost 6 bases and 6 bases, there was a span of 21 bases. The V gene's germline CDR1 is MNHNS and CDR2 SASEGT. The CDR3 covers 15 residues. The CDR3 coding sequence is TGTGCCAGCAGGGGCCTAGGTAGCGGTACCCCCGAGCAGTACTTC. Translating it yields CASRGLGSGTPEQYF.

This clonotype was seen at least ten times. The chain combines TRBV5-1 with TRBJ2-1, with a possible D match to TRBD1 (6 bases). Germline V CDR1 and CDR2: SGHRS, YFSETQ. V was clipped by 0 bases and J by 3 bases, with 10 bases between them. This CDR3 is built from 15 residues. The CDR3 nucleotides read TGCGCCAGCAGCTTGGGGGTAGGGGGCTACAATGAGCAGTTCTTC. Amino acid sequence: CASSLGVGGYNEQFF.

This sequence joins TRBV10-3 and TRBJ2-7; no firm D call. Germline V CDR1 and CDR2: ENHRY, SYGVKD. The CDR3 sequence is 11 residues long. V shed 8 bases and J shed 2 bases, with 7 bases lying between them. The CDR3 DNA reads TGTGCCATCGATCGAACCTACGAGCAGTACTTC. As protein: CAIDRTYEQYF.

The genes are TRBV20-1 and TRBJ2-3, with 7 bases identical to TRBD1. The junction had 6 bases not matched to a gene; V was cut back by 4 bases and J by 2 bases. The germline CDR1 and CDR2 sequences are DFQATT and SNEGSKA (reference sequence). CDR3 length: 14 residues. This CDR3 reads CSAIKTGITDTQYF. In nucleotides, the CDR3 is TGCAGTGCTATAAAGACAGGGATCACAGATACGCAGTATTTT.

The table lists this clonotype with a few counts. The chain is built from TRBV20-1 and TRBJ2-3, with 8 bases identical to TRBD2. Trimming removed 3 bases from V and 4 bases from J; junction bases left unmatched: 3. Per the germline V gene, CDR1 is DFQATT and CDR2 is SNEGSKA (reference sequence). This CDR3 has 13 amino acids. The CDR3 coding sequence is TGCAGTGCTAGGGGACTAGTTGCAGATACGCAGTATTTT. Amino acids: CSARGLVADTQYF.

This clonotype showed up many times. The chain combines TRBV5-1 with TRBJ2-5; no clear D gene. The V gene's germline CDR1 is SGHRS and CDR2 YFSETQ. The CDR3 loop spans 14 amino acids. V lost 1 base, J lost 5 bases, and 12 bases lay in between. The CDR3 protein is CASSLIGSGETQYF. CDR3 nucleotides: TGCGCCAGCAGCTTGATTGGGTCGGGCGAGACCCAGTACTTC.

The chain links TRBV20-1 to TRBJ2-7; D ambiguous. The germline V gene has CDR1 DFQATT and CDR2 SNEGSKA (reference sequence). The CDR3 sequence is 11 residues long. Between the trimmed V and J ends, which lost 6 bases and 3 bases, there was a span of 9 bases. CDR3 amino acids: CSAKVSYEQYF. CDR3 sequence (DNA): TGCAGTGCGAAGGTGAGCTACGAGCAGTACTTC.

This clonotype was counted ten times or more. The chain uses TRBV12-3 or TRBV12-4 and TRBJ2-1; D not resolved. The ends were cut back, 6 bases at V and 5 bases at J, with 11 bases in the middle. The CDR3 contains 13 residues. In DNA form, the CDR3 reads TGTGCCAGCAGAGCAGACCTACACAATGAGCAGTTCTTC. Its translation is CASRADLHNEQFF.

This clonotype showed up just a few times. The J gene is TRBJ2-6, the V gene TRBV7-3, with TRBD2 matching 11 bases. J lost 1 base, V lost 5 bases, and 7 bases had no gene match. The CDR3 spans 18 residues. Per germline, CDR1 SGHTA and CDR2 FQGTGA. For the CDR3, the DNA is TGTGCCAGCAGCCCACCGTGGACTAGCGGGTCTGGGGCCAACGTCCTGACTTTC. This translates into CASSPPWTSGSGANVLTF.

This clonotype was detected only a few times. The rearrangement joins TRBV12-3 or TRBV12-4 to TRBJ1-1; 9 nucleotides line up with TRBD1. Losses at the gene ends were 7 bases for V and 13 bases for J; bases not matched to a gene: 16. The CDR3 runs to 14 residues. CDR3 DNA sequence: TGTGCCAGCACCTACGCCCCCGGGACAGGGAGCGATTTCTTT. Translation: CASTYAPGTGSDFF.

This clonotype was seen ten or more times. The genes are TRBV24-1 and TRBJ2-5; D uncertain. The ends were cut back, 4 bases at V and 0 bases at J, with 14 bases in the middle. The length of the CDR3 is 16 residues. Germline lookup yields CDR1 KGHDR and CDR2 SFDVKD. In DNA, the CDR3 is TGTGCCACCAGTGACCCCACCCTGTCTAACCAAGAGACCCAGTACTTC. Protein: CATSDPTLSNQETQYF.

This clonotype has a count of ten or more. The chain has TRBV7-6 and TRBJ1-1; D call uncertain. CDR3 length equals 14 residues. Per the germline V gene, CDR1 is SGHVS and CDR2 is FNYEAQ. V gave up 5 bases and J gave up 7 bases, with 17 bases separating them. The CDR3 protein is CASSPYSQGGEAFF. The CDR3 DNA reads TGTGCCAGCAGCCCCTACAGTCAAGGAGGTGAAGCTTTCTTT.

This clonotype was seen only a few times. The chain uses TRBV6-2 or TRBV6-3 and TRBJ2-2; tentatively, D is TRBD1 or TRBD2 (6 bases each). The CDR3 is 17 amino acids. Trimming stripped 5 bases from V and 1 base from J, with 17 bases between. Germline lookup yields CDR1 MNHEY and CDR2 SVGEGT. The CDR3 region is CASSGGHLPLNTGELFF. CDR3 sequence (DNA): TGTGCCAGCAGTGGGGGGCACCTACCCTTGAACACCGGGGAGCTGTTTTTT.

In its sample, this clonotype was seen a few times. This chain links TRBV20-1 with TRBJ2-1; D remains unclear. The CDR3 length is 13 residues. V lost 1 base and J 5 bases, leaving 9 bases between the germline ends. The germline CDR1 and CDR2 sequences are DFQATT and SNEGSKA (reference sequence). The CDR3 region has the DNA TGCAGTGCTAGAGGGTCGGCAGACAATGAGCAGTTCTTC. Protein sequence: CSARGSADNEQFF.

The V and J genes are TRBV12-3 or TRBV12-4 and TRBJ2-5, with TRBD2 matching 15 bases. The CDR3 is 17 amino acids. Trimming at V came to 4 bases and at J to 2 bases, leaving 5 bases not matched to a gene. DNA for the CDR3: TGTGCCAGCAGTTCGCGGACTAGCGGGAGGGCTCAAGAGACCCAGTACTTC. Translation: CASSSRTSGRAQETQYF.

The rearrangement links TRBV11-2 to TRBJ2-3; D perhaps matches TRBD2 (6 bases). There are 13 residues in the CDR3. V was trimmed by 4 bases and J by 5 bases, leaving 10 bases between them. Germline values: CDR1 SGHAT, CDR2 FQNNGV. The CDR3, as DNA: TGTGCCAGCAGCTGGCGAGCGGGAGATACGCAGTATTTT. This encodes CASSWRAGDTQYF.

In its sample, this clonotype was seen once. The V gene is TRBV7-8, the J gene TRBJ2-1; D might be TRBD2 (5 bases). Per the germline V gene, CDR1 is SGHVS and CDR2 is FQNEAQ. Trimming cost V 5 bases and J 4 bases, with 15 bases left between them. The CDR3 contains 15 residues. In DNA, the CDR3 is TGTGCCAGCAGCCTCGGAAGCGGAGATTACAATGAGCAGTTCTTC. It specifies CASSLGSGDYNEQFF.

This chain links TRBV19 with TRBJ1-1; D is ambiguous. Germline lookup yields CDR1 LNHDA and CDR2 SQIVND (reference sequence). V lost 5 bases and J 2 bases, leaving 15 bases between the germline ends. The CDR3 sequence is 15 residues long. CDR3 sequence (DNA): TGTGCCAGTAGTCTGTCGACAAAACCCAACACTGAAGCTTTCTTT. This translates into CASSLSTKPNTEAFF.

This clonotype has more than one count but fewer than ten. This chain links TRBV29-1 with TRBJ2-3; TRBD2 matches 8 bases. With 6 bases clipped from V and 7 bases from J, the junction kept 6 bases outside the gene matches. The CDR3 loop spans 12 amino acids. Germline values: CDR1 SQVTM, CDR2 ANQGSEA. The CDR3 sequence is CSVLGGGNTQYF. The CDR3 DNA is TGCAGCGTATTAGGCGGGGGGAATACGCAGTATTTT.

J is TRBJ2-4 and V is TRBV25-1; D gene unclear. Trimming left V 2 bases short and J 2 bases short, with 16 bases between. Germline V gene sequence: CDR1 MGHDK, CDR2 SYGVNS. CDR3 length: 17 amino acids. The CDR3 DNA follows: TGTGCCAGCAGTGAACGGTTCACGGATGTAACCAAAAACATTCAGTACTTC. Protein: CASSERFTDVTKNIQYF.

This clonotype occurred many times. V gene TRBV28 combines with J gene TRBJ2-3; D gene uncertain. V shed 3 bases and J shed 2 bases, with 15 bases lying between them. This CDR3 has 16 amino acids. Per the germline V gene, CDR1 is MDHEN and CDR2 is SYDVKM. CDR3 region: CASSFAGQIPTDTQYF. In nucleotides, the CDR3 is TGTGCCAGCAGTTTTGCCGGGCAGATCCCCACAGATACGCAGTATTTT.